The rows below give T cell receptor beta chains drawn from one sample of a study of shared clonotypes between healthy human individuals. Sequencing was performed with immunoSEQ multiplex PCR; in TCRdb, only in-frame clones are kept and a portion is missing. The profile shows approximately 340,000 clones, less than 85% of them singletons. Input material: memory CD4+ T cells sorted from blood. These receptors came from a man under 40 in good health. The CDR3 runs from the conserved cysteine through the conserved F or W. Each record gives: CDR3 length, D gene, J gene, V gene, clone size, CDR3 DNA, CDR3 protein. A D gene is named only where the DNA matches it firmly. Expanded clones get a size class; other rows say once, few or many, or leave the size out.

len: 16
d_gene: NA
j_gene: TRBJ2-2
v_gene: TRBV4-3
abundance: NA
CDR3nt: TGCGCCAGCAGCCAAGGTTCAGCAGGGAACACCGGGGAGCTGTTTTTT
CDR3aa: CASSQGSAGNTGELFF

len: 16
d_gene: TRBD2
j_gene: TRBJ2-1
v_gene: TRBV4-3
abundance: NA
CDR3nt: TGCGCCAGCAGCCAAGATTTGAGGGAGGGCTACAATGAGCAGTTCTTC
CDR3aa: CASSQDLREGYNEQFF

len: 9
d_gene: NA
j_gene: TRBJ1-1
v_gene: TRBV5-4
abundance: NA
CDR3nt: TGTGCCAGCAGCTTGCCATTTACCTTT
CDR3aa: CASSLPFTF

len: 13
d_gene: NA
j_gene: TRBJ1-5
v_gene: TRBV28
abundance: once
CDR3nt: TGTGCCAGCGAACAGGGTGGCGGTCAGCCCCAGCATTTT
CDR3aa: CASEQGGGQPQHF

len: 13
d_gene: TRBD1
j_gene: TRBJ2-7
v_gene: TRBV9
abundance: NA
CDR3nt: TGTGCCAGCAGCGTAGGGACAGGGGTTGAGCAGTACTTC
CDR3aa: CASSVGTGVEQYF

len: 18
d_gene: TRBD1
j_gene: TRBJ1-3
v_gene: TRBV7-2
abundance: few
CDR3nt: TGTGCCAGCAGCTCCCGGGACAGGGGGATAACAGCGGGAAACACCATATATTTT
CDR3aa: CASSSRDRGITAGNTIYF

len: 15
d_gene: TRBD2
j_gene: TRBJ2-1
v_gene: TRBV27
abundance: NA
CDR3nt: TGTGCCAGCAGGGACCCTAGCGGGAGGGGTCTTGAGCAGTTCTTC
CDR3aa: CASRDPSGRGLEQFF

len: 18
d_gene: NA
j_gene: TRBJ2-3
v_gene: TRBV7-8
abundance: NA
CDR3nt: TGTGCCAGCAGCTTCTCCCCGTTCTCGCGGGAAGGCTCAGATACGCAGTATTTT
CDR3aa: CASSFSPFSREGSDTQYF

len: 13
d_gene: NA
j_gene: TRBJ1-6
v_gene: TRBV7-9
abundance: NA
CDR3nt: TGTGCCAGCACCACAGGGAATAATTCACCCCTCCACTTT
CDR3aa: CASTTGNNSPLHF

len: 16
d_gene: NA
j_gene: TRBJ2-1
v_gene: TRBV19
abundance: NA
CDR3nt: TGTGCCAGTAGCCGGGGTGGTGGGGGCTCCTACAATGAGCAGTTCTTC
CDR3aa: CASSRGGGGSYNEQFF

len: 12
d_gene: NA
j_gene: TRBJ2-1
v_gene: TRBV29-1
abundance: NA
CDR3nt: TGCAGCGTTGGTCGGGGATCCAATGAGCAGTTCTTC
CDR3aa: CSVGRGSNEQFF